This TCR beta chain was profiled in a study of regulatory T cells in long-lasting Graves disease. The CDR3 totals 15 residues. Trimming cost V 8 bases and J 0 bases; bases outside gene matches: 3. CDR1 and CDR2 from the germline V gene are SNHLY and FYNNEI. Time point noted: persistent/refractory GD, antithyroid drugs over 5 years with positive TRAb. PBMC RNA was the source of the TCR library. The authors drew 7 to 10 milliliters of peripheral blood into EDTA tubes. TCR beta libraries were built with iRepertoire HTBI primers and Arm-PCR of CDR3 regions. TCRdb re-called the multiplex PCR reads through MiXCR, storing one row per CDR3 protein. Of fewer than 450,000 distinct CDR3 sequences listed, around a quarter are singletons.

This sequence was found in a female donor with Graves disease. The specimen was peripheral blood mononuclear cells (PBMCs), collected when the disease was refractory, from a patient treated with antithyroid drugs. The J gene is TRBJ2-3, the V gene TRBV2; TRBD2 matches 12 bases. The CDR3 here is CASRTSGMSTDTQYF. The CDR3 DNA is TGTGCCAGCCGGACTAGCGGGATGAGCACAGATACGCAGTATTTT. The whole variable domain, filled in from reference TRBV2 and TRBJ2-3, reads EPEVTQTPSHQVTQMGQEVILRCVPISNHLYFYWYRQILGQKVEFLVSFYNNEISEKSEIFDDQFSVERPDGSNFTLKIRSTKLEDSAMYFCASRTSGMSTDTQYFGPGTRLTVL.